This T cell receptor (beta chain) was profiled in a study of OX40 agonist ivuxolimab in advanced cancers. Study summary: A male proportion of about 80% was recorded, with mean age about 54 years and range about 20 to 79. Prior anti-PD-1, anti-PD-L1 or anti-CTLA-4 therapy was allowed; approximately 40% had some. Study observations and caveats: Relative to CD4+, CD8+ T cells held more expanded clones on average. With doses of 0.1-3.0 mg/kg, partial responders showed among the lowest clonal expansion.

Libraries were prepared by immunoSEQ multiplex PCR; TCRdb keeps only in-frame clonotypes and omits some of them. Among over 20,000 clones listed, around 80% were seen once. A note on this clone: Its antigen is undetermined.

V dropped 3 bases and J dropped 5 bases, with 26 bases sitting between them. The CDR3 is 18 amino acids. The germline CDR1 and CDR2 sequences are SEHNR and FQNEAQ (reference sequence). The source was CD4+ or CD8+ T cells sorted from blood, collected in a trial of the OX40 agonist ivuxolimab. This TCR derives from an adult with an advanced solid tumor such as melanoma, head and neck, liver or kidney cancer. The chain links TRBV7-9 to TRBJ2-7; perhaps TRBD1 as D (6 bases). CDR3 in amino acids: CASSFGAEQGRLRDEQYF. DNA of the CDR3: TGTGCCAGCAGCTTCGGGGCGGAACAGGGAAGGTTGAGGGACGAGCAGTACTTC.